This TCR beta chain stems from a study of shared clonotypes between healthy human individuals. Sequencing used immunoSEQ multiplex PCR; TCRdb keeps in-frame clones, though not all of them. The table includes about 1.5 million clones, 95% to 99% detected once. With 1 base removed from V and 0 bases from J, the gap between germline ends came to 13 bases. The CDR3 covers 17 residues. The V gene's germline CDR1 is MGHDK and CDR2 SYGVNS. The clonotype originates from a man aged 30-40 years in good health. J is TRBJ2-1 and V is TRBV25-1; maybe TRBD2 (5 bases). The source material was naive CD4+ T cells sorted from blood. Sample subset: CD45RA+ positively selected. CDR3 sequence (DNA): TGTGCCAGCAGTGAATTCGCAGCGGCCCACTCCTACAATGAGCAGTTCTTC. Protein product: CASSEFAAAHSYNEQFF.